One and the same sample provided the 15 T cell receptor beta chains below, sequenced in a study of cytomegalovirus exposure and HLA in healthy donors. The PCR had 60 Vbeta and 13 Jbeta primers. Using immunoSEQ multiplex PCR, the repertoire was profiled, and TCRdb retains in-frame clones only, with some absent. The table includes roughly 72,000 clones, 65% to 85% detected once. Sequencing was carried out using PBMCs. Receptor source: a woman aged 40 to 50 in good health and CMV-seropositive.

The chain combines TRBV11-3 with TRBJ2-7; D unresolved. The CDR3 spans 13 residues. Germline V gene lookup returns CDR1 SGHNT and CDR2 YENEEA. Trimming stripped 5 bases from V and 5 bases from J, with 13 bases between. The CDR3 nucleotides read TGTGCCAGCAGCCCGCCTCACTCGGACGAGCAGTACTTC. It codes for CASSPPHSDEQYF.

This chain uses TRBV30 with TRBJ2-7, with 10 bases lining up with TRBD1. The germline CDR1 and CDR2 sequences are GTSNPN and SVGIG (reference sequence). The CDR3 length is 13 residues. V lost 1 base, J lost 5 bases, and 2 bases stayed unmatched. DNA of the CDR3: TGTGCCTGGAGTGGGGGGACAGGGGACGAGCAGTACTTC. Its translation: CAWSGGTGDEQYF.

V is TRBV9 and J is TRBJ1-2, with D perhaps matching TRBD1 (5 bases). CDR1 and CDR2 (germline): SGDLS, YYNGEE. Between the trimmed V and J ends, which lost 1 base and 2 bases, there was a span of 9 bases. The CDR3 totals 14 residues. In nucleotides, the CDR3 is TGTGCCAGCAGCGTATCTCGACAGAACTATGGCTACACCTTC. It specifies CASSVSRQNYGYTF.

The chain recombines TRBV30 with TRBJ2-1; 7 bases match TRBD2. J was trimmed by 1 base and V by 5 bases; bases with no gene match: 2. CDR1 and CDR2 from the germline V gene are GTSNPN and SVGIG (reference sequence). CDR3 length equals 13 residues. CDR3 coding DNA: TGTGCCTGGGGACTAGGATCCTACAATGAGCAGTTCTTC. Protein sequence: CAWGLGSYNEQFF. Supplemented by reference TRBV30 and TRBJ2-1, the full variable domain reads SQTIHQWPATLVQPVGSPLSLECTVEGTSNPNLYWYRQAAGRGLQLLFYSVGIGQISSEVPQNLSASRPQDRQFILSSKKLLLSDSGFYLCAWGLGSYNEQFFGPGTRLTVL.

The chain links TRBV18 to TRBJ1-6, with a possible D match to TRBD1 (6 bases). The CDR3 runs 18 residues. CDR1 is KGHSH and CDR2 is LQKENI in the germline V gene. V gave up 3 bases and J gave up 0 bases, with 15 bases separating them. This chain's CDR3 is CASSPGQQRSSYNSPLHF. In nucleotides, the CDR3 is TGTGCCAGCTCACCCGGACAGCAACGAAGCTCCTATAATTCACCCCTCCACTTT.

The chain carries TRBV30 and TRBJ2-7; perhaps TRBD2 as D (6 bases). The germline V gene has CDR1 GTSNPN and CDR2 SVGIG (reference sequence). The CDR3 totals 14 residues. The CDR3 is CALGLAGRSYEQYF. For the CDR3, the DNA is TGTGCGTTGGGGCTGGCGGGGCGCTCCTACGAGCAGTACTTC.

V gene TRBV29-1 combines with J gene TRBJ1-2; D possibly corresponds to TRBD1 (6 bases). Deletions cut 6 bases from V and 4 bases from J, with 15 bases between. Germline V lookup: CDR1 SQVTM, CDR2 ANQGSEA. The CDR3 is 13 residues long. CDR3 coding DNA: TGCAGCGTCCGACAGGTCCTGAGCTATGGCTACACCTTC. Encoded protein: CSVRQVLSYGYTF.

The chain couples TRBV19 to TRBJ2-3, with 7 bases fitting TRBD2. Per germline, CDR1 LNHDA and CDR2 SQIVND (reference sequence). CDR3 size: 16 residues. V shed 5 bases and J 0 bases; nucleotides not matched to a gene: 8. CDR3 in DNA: TGTGCCAGTAGTTTTGGGGGGGGATCTAGCACAGATACGCAGTATTTT. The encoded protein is CASSFGGGSSTDTQYF.

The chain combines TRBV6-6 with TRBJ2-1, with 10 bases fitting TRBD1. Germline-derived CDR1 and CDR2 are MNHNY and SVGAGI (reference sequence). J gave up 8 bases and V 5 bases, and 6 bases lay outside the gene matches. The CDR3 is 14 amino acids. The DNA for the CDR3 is TGTGCCAGCAGTCGACAGGGGGCGGGCGATGAGCAGTTCTTC. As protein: CASSRQGAGDEQFF.

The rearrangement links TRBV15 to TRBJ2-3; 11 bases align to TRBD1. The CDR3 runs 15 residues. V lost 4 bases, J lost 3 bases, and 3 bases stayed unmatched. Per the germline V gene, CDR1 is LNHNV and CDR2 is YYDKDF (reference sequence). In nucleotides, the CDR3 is TGTGCCACCAGCACAGGACAGGGGGCTACAGATACGCAGTATTTT. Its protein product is CATSTGQGATDTQYF.

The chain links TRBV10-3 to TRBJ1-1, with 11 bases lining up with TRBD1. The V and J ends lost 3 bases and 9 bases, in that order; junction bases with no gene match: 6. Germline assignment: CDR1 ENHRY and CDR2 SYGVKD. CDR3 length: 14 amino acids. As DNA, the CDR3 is TGTGCCATCAGTGACGGACAGGGGGCGGAACAAGCTTTCTTT. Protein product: CAISDGQGAEQAFF.

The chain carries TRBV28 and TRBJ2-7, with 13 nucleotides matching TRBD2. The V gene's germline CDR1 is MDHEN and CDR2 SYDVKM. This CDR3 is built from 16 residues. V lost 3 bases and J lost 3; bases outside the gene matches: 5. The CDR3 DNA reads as TGTGCCAGCAGTTTCCGGACTAGCGGGAGCTTCTACGAGCAGTACTTC. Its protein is CASSFRTSGSFYEQYF.

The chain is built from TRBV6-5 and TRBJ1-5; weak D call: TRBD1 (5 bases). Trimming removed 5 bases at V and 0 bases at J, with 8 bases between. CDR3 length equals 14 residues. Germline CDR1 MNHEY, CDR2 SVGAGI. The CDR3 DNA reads TGTGCCAGCAGTCGCGACAGTAGCAATCAGCCCCAGCATTTT. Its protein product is CASSRDSSNQPQHF.

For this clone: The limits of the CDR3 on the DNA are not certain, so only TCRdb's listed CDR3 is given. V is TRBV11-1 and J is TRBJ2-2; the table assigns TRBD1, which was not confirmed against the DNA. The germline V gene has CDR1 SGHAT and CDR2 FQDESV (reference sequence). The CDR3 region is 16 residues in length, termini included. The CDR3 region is CASRLMGAFGNGELFF.

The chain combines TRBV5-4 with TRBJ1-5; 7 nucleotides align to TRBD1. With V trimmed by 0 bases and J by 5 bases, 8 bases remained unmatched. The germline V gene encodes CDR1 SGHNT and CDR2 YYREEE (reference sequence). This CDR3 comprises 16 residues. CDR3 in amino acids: CASSLGGSRGDQPQHF. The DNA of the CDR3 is TGTGCCAGCAGCTTGGGGGGCTCCAGGGGGGATCAGCCCCAGCATTTT.